This TCR beta chain was sequenced for a study of cytomegalovirus exposure and HLA in healthy donors. A multiplex PCR was run with 60 Vbeta primers and 13 Jbeta primers. Assay: immunoSEQ multiplex PCR; the TCRdb copy retains only in-frame clones and omits some. The data contain 180,000 or so clones, 80% to 90% of them singletons. The clonotype originates from a woman between 18 and 29 years old in good health and CMV-seropositive. The sequencing sample was made of PBMCs.

The CDR3 here is CSVEPDSPAVPSNTEAFF. The DNA of the CDR3 is TGCAGCGTTGAACCGGACAGCCCAGCCGTACCCTCGAACACTGAAGCTTTCTTT. The rearrangement joins TRBV29-1 to TRBJ1-1; D possibly corresponds to TRBD1 (6 bases). Trimming left V 2 bases short and J 1 base short, with 23 bases between. CDR1 is SQVTM and CDR2 is ANQGSEA in the germline V gene. The CDR3 runs 18 residues.